The clone carrying this T cell receptor beta chain has just a few counts. This clone may be a read error of a much larger clone one base away. The sample comes from a study of cytomegalovirus exposure and HLA in healthy donors. Each of the donors was a healthy bone marrow donor. Germline V gene sequence: CDR1 SGHAT, CDR2 FQNNGV. CDR3 length equals 14 residues. V was trimmed by 3 bases and J by 0 bases, leaving 9 bases between them. PCR employed 60 Vbeta and 13 Jbeta primers. Here immunoSEQ multiplex PCR was the method, and the copy in TCRdb shows in-frame clones only, minus some. The table has some 78,000 clones, approximately 80% seen once.

Sequencing was done on a sample of PBMCs. This TCR was recovered from a man aged 45-65 years in good health and CMV-seropositive. The chain links TRBV11-2 to TRBJ2-7; D is perhaps TRBD1 (5 bases). CDR3 loop: CASSFDRYSYEQYF. The CDR3 bases are TGTGCCAGCAGCTTCGACAGATACTCCTACGAGCAGTACTTC.